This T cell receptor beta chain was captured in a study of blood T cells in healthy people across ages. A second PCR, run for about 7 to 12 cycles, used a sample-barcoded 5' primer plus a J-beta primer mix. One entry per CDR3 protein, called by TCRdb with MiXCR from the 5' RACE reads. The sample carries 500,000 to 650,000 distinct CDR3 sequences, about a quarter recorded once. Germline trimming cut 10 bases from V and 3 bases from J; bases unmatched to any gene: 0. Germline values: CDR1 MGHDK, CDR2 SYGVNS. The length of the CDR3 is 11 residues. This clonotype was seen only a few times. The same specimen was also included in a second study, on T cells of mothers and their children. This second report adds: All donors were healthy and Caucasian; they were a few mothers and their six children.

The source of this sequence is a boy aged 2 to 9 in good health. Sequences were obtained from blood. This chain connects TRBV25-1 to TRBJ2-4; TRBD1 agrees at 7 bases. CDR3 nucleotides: TGTGCCACAGGGGGCAAAAACATTCAGTACTTC. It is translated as CATGGKNIQYF.